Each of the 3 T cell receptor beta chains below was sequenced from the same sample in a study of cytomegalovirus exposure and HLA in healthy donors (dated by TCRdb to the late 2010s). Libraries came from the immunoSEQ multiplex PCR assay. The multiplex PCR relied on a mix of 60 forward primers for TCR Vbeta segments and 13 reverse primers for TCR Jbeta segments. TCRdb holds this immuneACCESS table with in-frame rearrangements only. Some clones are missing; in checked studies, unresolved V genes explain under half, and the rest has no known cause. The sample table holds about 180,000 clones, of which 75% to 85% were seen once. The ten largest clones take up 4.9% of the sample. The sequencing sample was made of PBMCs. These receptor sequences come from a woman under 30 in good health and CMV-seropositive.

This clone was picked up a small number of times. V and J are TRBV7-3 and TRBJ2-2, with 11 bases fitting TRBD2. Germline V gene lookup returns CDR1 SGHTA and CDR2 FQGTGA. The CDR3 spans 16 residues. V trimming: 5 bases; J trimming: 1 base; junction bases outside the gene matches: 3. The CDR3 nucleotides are TGTGCCAGCAGCCTTGGACTAGCGGGGAACACCGGGGAGCTGTTTTTT. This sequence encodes CASSLGLAGNTGELFF.

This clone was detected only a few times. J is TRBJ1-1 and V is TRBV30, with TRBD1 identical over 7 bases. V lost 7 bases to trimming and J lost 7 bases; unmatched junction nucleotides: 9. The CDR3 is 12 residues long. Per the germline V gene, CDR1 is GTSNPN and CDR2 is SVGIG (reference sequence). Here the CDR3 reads CASKERTGEAFF. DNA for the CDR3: TGTGCCTCCAAAGAGAGGACAGGTGAAGCTTTCTTT.

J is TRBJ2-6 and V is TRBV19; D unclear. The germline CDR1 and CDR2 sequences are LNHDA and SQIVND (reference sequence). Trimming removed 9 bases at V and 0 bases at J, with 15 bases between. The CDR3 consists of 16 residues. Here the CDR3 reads CASTEIKASGANVLTF. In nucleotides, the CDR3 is TGTGCCAGCACAGAAATCAAAGCCTCTGGGGCCAACGTCCTGACTTTC. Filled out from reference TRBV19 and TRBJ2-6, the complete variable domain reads DGGITQSPKYLFRKEGQNVTLSCEQNLNHDAMYWYRQDPGQGLRLIYYSQIVNDFQKGDIAEGYSVSREKKESFPLTVTSAQKNPTAFYLCASTEIKASGANVLTFGAGSRLTVL.